These T cell receptor beta chains were read from a single sample in a study of blood T cell repertoires in COVID-19. The protocol was immunoSEQ multiplex PCR, while the TCRdb copy is restricted to in-frame clones and leaves out a portion. The data hold roughly 180,000 clones, with approximately 85% observed a single time. The sample was peripheral blood. Receptors originate from a man older than 75 with COVID-19, enrolled during active disease. Both conserved end residues are part of each CDR3.

v_call	j_call	cdr3_aa
TRBV28	TRBJ2-7	CASRGILQGSTYEQYF
TRBV19	TRBJ2-2	CASSMEAPYTGELFF
TRBV27	TRBJ1-1	CASSPLGQGILMNTEAFF
TRBV14	TRBJ1-2	CASSPFRQDYGYTF
TRBV4-2	TRBJ1-4	CASSLQGELNEKLFF
TRBV5-4	TRBJ2-3	CASSLRSGGFTDTQYF
TRBV4-2	TRBJ1-2	CASSPPPGQGDWGYGYTF
TRBV6-5	TRBJ1-3	CASSYSLISGNTIYF
TRBV7-2	TRBJ1-5	CASSWTGGNQPQHF
TRBV2	TRBJ1-4	CASSEGTDEKLFF
TRBV5-6	TRBJ2-1	CASSHRMLLYNEQFF
TRBV7-9	TRBJ2-2	CASSPGTGGANTGELFF